Shown below are 25 T cell receptor beta chains from a single sample sequenced in a study of blood T cell repertoires in COVID-19. Profiled with immunoSEQ multiplex PCR; TCRdb holds only in-frame clones, not every one. In the table there are around 260,000 clones, around 90% of which are singletons. Sequencing input: peripheral blood. These receptors originate from a woman in her thirties or forties who had recovered from COVID-19.

This clone has just one count. The chain is built from TRBV4-1 and TRBJ1-5; 10 positions match TRBD1. The junction had 2 bases not matched to a gene; V was cut back by 4 bases and J by 2 bases. Germline values: CDR1 MGHRA, CDR2 YSYEKL. The CDR3 runs 15 residues. CDR3 coding DNA: TGCGCCAGCAGCCCGACAGGGGGCGGCAATCAGCCCCAGCATTTT. This gives the protein CASSPTGGGNQPQHF.

V is TRBV7-2 and J is TRBJ2-1; 10 bases are a match to TRBD2. V was pared by 5 bases and J by 8 bases, with 9 bases of the junction left unmatched. Per the germline V gene, CDR1 is SGHTA and CDR2 is FQGNSA. The CDR3 has 15 residues. In DNA form, the CDR3 reads TGTGCCAGCAGCCCGGGACTAGCGCCATCCGATGAGCAGTTCTTC. Translation gives CASSPGLAPSDEQFF. Looking up the rest from reference TRBV7-2 and TRBJ2-1 gives the full variable domain: GAGVSQSPSNKVTEKGKDVELRCDPISGHTALYWYRQSLGQGLEFLIYFQGNSAPDKSGLPSDRFSAERTGGSVSTLTIQRTQQEDSAVYLCASSPGLAPSDEQFFGPGTRLTVL.

In its sample, this clone was seen a few times. V is TRBV5-3 and J is TRBJ2-1; 9 bases agree with TRBD2. TRBV5-3 is noted as an ORF with a role that remains uncertain. The CDR3 runs to 14 residues. With V trimmed by 7 bases and J by 4 bases, 6 bases remained unmatched. CDR3 nucleotide sequence: TGTGCCAGAGTACTAGCGGGCCCTTACAATGAGCAGTTCTTC. It encodes CARVLAGPYNEQFF.

The V gene is TRBV30, the J gene TRBJ2-7, with D maybe TRBD1 (7 bases). CDR1 GTSNPN and CDR2 SVGIG come from the germline V gene (reference sequence). CDR3 length equals 13 residues. Trimming shortened V by 8 bases and J by 2 bases, and 16 bases separated the two germline ends. CDR3 residues: CARAGQTTYEQYF. DNA for the CDR3: TGTGCCCGGGCGGGACAGACTACCTACGAGCAGTACTTC.

The V gene is TRBV7-2, the J gene TRBJ1-1, with 7 bases that match TRBD1. J lost 1 base, V lost 4 bases, and 3 bases had no gene match. The CDR3 covers 14 residues. The V gene's germline CDR1 is SGHTA and CDR2 FQGNSA. As DNA, the CDR3 is TGTGCCAGCAGCTGGGGACAGACGAACACTGAAGCTTTCTTT. Its translation: CASSWGQTNTEAFF.

V usage is TRBV24-1 and J usage is TRBJ2-1, with 12 bases fitting TRBD2. The CDR3 is 16 amino acids. V was pared by 2 bases and J by 7 bases, with 5 bases of the junction left unmatched. Per germline, CDR1 KGHDR and CDR2 SFDVKD. CDR3 sequence (DNA): TGTGCCACCAGTGATTATACTAGCGGGAGGTTTAATGAGCAGTTCTTC. Residues: CATSDYTSGRFNEQFF.

The CDR3 spells CASSQSSYRVGNSPLHF. DNA of the CDR3: TGTGCCAGCAGTCAATCCTCATACAGGGTCGGGAATTCACCCCTCCACTTT. The genes are TRBV3-1 (or the pseudogene TRBV3-2) and TRBJ1-6, with TRBD1 as a possible D gene (6 bases). This CDR3 region has 17 residues. Trimming took off 6 bases at V and 7 bases at J, with 22 bases between the two ends. The V gene's germline CDR1 is LGHDT and CDR2 YNNKEL (reference sequence).

The J gene is TRBJ1-6, the V gene TRBV9; D is possibly TRBD1 (5 bases). CDR3 length: 14 amino acids. Germline V gives CDR1 SGDLS, CDR2 YYNGEE. V shed 3 bases and J shed 10 bases, with 14 bases lying between them. Here the CDR3 DNA reads TGTGCCAGCAGCGCCTCGGGGGTGGGCTCACCCCTCCACTTT. This translates into CASSASGVGSPLHF.

This chain uses TRBV5-6 with TRBJ2-1; TRBD2 agrees at 8 bases. The CDR3 consists of 11 residues. Germline V CDR1 and CDR2: SGHDT, YYEEEE. Trimming took 0 bases from V and 14 from J; bases not matched to a gene: 1. CDR3 sequence reads: CASSLAGGKFF. CDR3 bases: TGTGCCAGCAGCTTGGCGGGAGGGAAGTTCTTC. Based on the CDR3 plus reference TRBV5-6 and TRBJ2-1, the full variable domain is DAGVTQSPTHLIKTRGQQVTLRCSPKSGHDTVSWYQQALGQGPQFIFQYYEEEERQRGNFPDRFSGHQFPNYSSELNVNALLLGDSALYLCASSLAGGKFFGPGTRLTVL.

This clone was seen just once. The chain combines TRBV24-1 with TRBJ1-2; D remains ambiguous. Trimming stripped 5 bases from V and 2 bases from J, with 8 bases between. The CDR3 is 13 amino acids. Germline V gives CDR1 KGHDR, CDR2 SFDVKD. CDR3 in DNA: TGTGCCACCAGTGGCACAGAAAACTATGGCTACACCTTC. It specifies CATSGTENYGYTF.

The chain has TRBV5-6 and TRBJ2-2, with D possibly TRBD2 on 5 matching bases. CDR3 size: 15 residues. V lost 0 bases, J lost 3 bases, and 9 bases lay in between. Germline CDR1 reads SGHDT; CDR2 reads YYEEEE. The CDR3 loop is CASSLGEKHTGELFF. The CDR3 nucleotides are TGTGCCAGCAGCTTGGGGGAGAAACACACCGGGGAGCTGTTTTTT.

This chain links TRBV28 with TRBJ1-1; 8 bases align to TRBD1. The CDR3 extends over 15 amino acids. Germline loops: CDR1 MDHEN, CDR2 SYDVKM. V gave up 4 bases and J gave up 2 bases; unmatched junction bases: 6. CDR3 sequence reads: CASSSPGQANTEAFF. In DNA, the CDR3 is TGTGCCAGCAGTTCCCCGGGACAGGCAAACACTGAAGCTTTCTTT.

The rearrangement joins TRBV7-2 to TRBJ2-7; a possible D gene is TRBD2 (6 bases). The CDR3 runs 15 residues. Germline values: CDR1 SGHTA, CDR2 FQGNSA. V was cut by 5 bases and J by 4 bases, with 18 bases left in between. This CDR3 is CASSPTPSEVYEQYF. The CDR3, as DNA: TGTGCCAGCAGCCCCACACCTAGCGAGGTATACGAGCAGTACTTC.

J is TRBJ2-3 and V is TRBV3-1 (or the pseudogene TRBV3-2), with 9 bases fitting TRBD2. The CDR3 sequence is 17 residues long. In germline, CDR1 is LGHDT, CDR2 YNNKEL (reference sequence). V was pared by 0 bases and J by 8 bases, with 12 bases of the junction left unmatched. CDR3 bases: TGTGCCAGCAGCCAAGACCGAAGACTAGCGGTTGCGGCTACGCAGTATTTT. Its translation: CASSQDRRLAVAATQYF.

The CDR3 DNA reads as TGTGCCAGCTCACGAGATACGTTGGATGAGCAGTTCTTC. Amino acid sequence: CASSRDTLDEQFF. This chain connects TRBV18 to TRBJ2-1; D is unclear. The germline V and J ends were trimmed by 4 bases and 8 bases, with 12 bases remaining between them. The germline CDR1 and CDR2 sequences are KGHSH and LQKENI. This CDR3 contains 13 residues.

The chain couples TRBV11-2 to TRBJ2-2, with a weak D call TRBD1 (6 bases). In germline, CDR1 is SGHAT, CDR2 FQNNGV. The CDR3 extends over 14 amino acids. The V end lost 1 base, the J end lost 5 bases, and 8 bases lay between the germline ends. The CDR3 reads CASSLAQGTGELFF. As DNA, the CDR3 is TGTGCCAGCAGCTTAGCACAGGGAACCGGGGAGCTGTTTTTT.

The CDR3 loop reads CASSPRVADVYEQYF. CDR3 nucleotide sequence: TGTGCCAGCAGCCCTAGGGTAGCGGACGTCTACGAGCAGTACTTC. The J gene is TRBJ2-7, the V gene TRBV7-9; a weak D match, TRBD2 (6 bases). CDR3 length equals 15 residues. Germline lookup yields CDR1 SEHNR and CDR2 FQNEAQ (reference sequence). The V end lost 5 bases, the J end lost 3 bases, and 17 bases lay between the germline ends. Variable domain in full (rest from reference TRBV7-9 and TRBJ2-7): DTGVSQNPRHKITKRGQNVTFRCDPISEHNRLYWYRQTLGQGPEFLTYFQNEAQLEKSRLLSDRFSAERPKGSFSTLEIQRTEQGDSAMYLCASSPRVADVYEQYFGPGTRLTVT.

The V gene is TRBV20-1, the J gene TRBJ1-1, with D possibly being TRBD1 (5 bases). CDR1 is DFQATT and CDR2 is SNEGSKA in the germline V gene (reference sequence). Deletions cut 3 bases from V and 4 bases from J, with 12 bases between. The CDR3 spans 13 residues. The CDR3 nucleotides are TGCAGTGCTAGTTGGGAAACAGGCACTGAAGCTTTCTTT. Translation: CSASWETGTEAFF.

This clone was seen just once. V gene TRBV5-1 combines with J gene TRBJ2-1, with a weak D call TRBD2 (5 bases). The V and J ends lost 4 bases and 7 bases respectively, with 15 bases between them. CDR3 length: 14 residues. Germline V gene lookup returns CDR1 SGHRS and CDR2 YFSETQ. Here the CDR3 reads CASSAITSLNEQFF. The CDR3 DNA reads as TGCGCCAGCAGCGCTATAACTAGTTTAAATGAGCAGTTCTTC.

The chain recombines TRBV7-9 with TRBJ2-7; 8 positions agree with TRBD1. CDR3 length: 15 amino acids. Germline-derived CDR1 and CDR2 are SEHNR and FQNEAQ (reference sequence). V shed 1 base, J shed 3 bases, and the junction held 5 bases outside the gene matches. This CDR3 reads CASSLGVGQGYEQYF. The CDR3 DNA follows: TGTGCCAGCAGCTTAGGGGTCGGACAGGGCTACGAGCAGTACTTC.

The gene calls are TRBV4-1 and TRBJ2-2, with 13 bases matching TRBD2. The CDR3 loop spans 18 amino acids. CDR1 is MGHRA, CDR2 YSYEKL, per germline. V shed 1 base and J 3 bases; nucleotides not matched to a gene: 5. The CDR3 region is CASSQAWTSGSYTGELFF. CDR3 bases: TGCGCCAGCAGCCAAGCCTGGACTAGCGGGAGCTACACCGGGGAGCTGTTTTTT.

There are a few counts of this clone. V usage is TRBV5-1 and J usage is TRBJ1-1; 10 bases match TRBD1. The CDR3 is made up of 14 amino acids. Germline loops: CDR1 SGHRS, CDR2 YFSETQ. Germline trimming cut 5 bases from V and 4 bases from J; bases unmatched to any gene: 5. CDR3 region: CASRVTGGLTEAFF. In DNA, the CDR3 is TGCGCCAGCAGAGTGACAGGGGGCCTCACTGAAGCTTTCTTT. The entire variable domain, with the rest obtained from reference TRBV5-1 and TRBJ1-1, is as follows: KAGVTQTPRYLIKTRGQQVTLSCSPISGHRSVSWYQQTPGQGLQFLFEYFSETQRNKGNFPGRFSGRQFSNSRSEMNVSTLELGDSALYLCASRVTGGLTEAFFGQGTRLTVV.

A few counts support this clone. This chain joins TRBV24-1 and TRBJ1-5; 7 positions match TRBD1. Germline V gene lookup returns CDR1 KGHDR and CDR2 SFDVKD. V trimming: 4 bases; J trimming: 7 bases; junction bases outside the gene matches: 12. There are 16 residues in the CDR3. This chain's CDR3 is CATSEAGTAHRQPQHF. CDR3 bases: TGTGCCACCAGTGAGGCCGGGACAGCCCACAGGCAGCCCCAGCATTTT.

This chain connects TRBV7-9 to TRBJ2-7; D gene unclear. The ends were cut back, 1 base at V and 3 bases at J, with 7 bases in the middle. The CDR3 is made up of 13 amino acids. Per germline, CDR1 SEHNR and CDR2 FQNEAQ (reference sequence). The CDR3 loop is CASSLVQNYEQYF. The CDR3 nucleotides are TGTGCCAGCAGCTTAGTACAGAACTACGAGCAGTACTTC.

V and J are TRBV6-5 and TRBJ2-7, with 12 bases lining up with TRBD1. CDR1 and CDR2 (germline): MNHEY, SVGAGI. V shed 5 bases and J 7 bases; nucleotides not matched to a gene: 6. This CDR3 has 14 amino acids. The CDR3 region is CASSPGTGGLEQYF. The CDR3 region has the DNA TGTGCCAGCAGTCCCGGGACAGGGGGCTTAGAGCAGTACTTC.